A selection of T cell receptor beta chains follows, all from one sample in a study of shared clonotypes between healthy human individuals. Sequencing was performed with immunoSEQ multiplex PCR; in TCRdb, only in-frame clones are kept and a portion is missing. The repertoire holds fewer than 600,000 clones, with about 74% as singletons. Material: PBMCs. The source is a woman aged 40 to 50 in good health. Some clones in this sample may be carry-over from other donors' samples. The CDR3 runs from the conserved cysteine through the conserved F or W. The order of the fields is V gene, J gene, clone size, D gene, CDR3 DNA, CDR3 protein. A D gene is named only where the DNA matches it firmly. The size entry is marked missing in some rows and otherwise reads once, few, many or a size class.

TRBV2	TRBJ2-5	.	.	TGTGCCAGCAGTGAAGATTGGGGGCGACAAGAGACCCAGTACTTC	CASSEDWGRQETQYF
TRBV2	TRBJ2-1	.	TRBD2	TGTGCCAGCAGTGAAGGTCGACTAGCGGGAGGGGGCTCCTACAATGAGCAGTTCTTC	CASSEGRLAGGGSYNEQFF
TRBV2	TRBJ1-5	.	.	TGTGCCAGCAGCGAAGCCTCGGGGGATCAGCCCCAGCATTTT	CASSEASGDQPQHF
TRBV4-1	TRBJ1-4	few	.	TGCGCCAGCAGGACAGCAACTAATGAAAAACTGTTTTTT	CASRTATNEKLFF
TRBV28	TRBJ2-5	once	TRBD2	TGTGCCAGCAGTGCGACTAGCGGGCAAACCCCTCTATGGTACTTC	CASSATSGQTPLWYF
TRBV28	TRBJ1-4	.	TRBD1	TGTGCCAGCAGAGCCACCGACAGGGTTACTAATGAAAAACTGTTTTTT	CASRATDRVTNEKLFF
TRBV7-2	TRBJ2-7	.	TRBD1	TGTGCCAGCAGCCCGGACAGGGTCTCCTACGAGCAGTACTTC	CASSPDRVSYEQYF
TRBV2	TRBJ2-3	.	.	TGTGCCAGCAAAACCGGGACGGTCACAGATACGCAGTATTTT	CASKTGTVTDTQYF
TRBV5-1	TRBJ2-2	many	.	TGCGCCAGCAGCTTGGCCGATAGCACCGGGGAGCTGTTTTTT	CASSLADSTGELFF
TRBV6-5	TRBJ1-2	few	TRBD1	TGTGCCAGCAGACCGACAGGGCGGGATGGCTACACCTTC	CASRPTGRDGYTF
TRBV27	TRBJ1-1	.	.	TGTGCCAGCAGCCGGGACTTCCTCGGCCTAGCTTTCTTT	CASSRDFLGLAFF
TRBV30	TRBJ2-7	many	.	TGTGCCTGGAGTAGGAGGGGATACGAGCAGTACTTC	CAWSRRGYEQYF
TRBV27	TRBJ2-7	.	.	TGTGCCAGCAGTTTAGGGGCAGGGCCCTACGAGCAGTACTTC	CASSLGAGPYEQYF
TRBV28	TRBJ1-5	.	.	TGTGCCAGCAGCCCGACGATTAGCAATCAGCCCCAGCATTTT	CASSPTISNQPQHF
TRBV18	TRBJ2-5	.	.	TGTGCCAGCTCACCAGCACAGGAAGAGACCCAGTACTTC	CASSPAQEETQYF
TRBV7-8	TRBJ1-5	.	TRBD1	TGTGCCAGCAGCCTCGACAGGGGGAATCAGCCCCAGCATTTT	CASSLDRGNQPQHF
TRBV7-2	TRBJ2-1	.	TRBD1	TGTGCCAGCAGCAAGAGACAGGGGGCGACCAATGAGCAGTTCTTC	CASSKRQGATNEQFF
TRBV19	TRBJ2-7	few	.	TGTGCCAGTAGTATGAAGGGGGGACACGAGCAGTACTTC	CASSMKGGHEQYF
TRBV27	TRBJ2-7	.	TRBD1	TGTGCCAGCAGTTTATTCGGGGACAGCCAACTTCCCTACGAGCAGTACTTC	CASSLFGDSQLPYEQYF
TRBV30	TRBJ2-4	.	.	TGTGCCTGGAGTGTTATGGGGGCGGGACCGATTAAAAACATTCAGTACTTC	CAWSVMGAGPIKNIQYF
TRBV18	TRBJ2-6	.	.	TGTGCCAGCTCACCAAGGGCAGGGGATCTGCGAGGGGCCAACGTCCTGACTTTC	CASSPRAGDLRGANVLTF
TRBV18	TRBJ2-1	.	TRBD1	TGTGCCAGCTCACTAGGGACAGGGGATTACAATGAGCAGTTCTTC	CASSLGTGDYNEQFF
TRBV28	TRBJ1-5	once	TRBD1	TGTGCCAGCAGTCCCTCTCTCGACAGGGGAACATTGCATCAGCCCCAGCATTTT	CASSPSLDRGTLHQPQHF
TRBV14	TRBJ2-7	.	.	TGTGCCAGCAGCCAAGATCTGGGGGGATTTGACGAGCAGTACTTC	CASSQDLGGFDEQYF
TRBV10-3	TRBJ2-3	.	.	TGTGCCATCAGTAAGGACTCTAGCACAGATACGCAGTATTTT	CAISKDSSTDTQYF
TRBV9	TRBJ1-2	.	.	TGTGCCAGCAGCGTATCAAGGGAAGTTATTTATGGCTACACCTTC	CASSVSREVIYGYTF
TRBV2	TRBJ2-3	.	.	TGTGCCAGCGGGTCAGGCACAGATACGCAGTATTTT	CASGSGTDTQYF
TRBV7-9	TRBJ2-7	.	.	TGTGCCAGCAGCTTATACTGGGGGCAGGCCTACGAGCAGTACTTC	CASSLYWGQAYEQYF
TRBV28	TRBJ2-3	.	TRBD1	TGTGCCAGCAGTTACCCCGTCGGACAGGGTCTTGATACGCAGTATTTT	CASSYPVGQGLDTQYF
TRBV18	TRBJ1-4	.	.	TGTGCCAGCTCACTTGCCGGGGGAAACGATGAAAAACTGTTTTTT	CASSLAGGNDEKLFF
TRBV10-3	TRBJ1-5	.	.	TGTGCCATCAGCGAGTATAGCAATCAGCCCCAGCATTTT	CAISEYSNQPQHF
TRBV2	TRBJ1-5	.	.	TGTGCCAGCAGTGAGGAGGGCTCTAGCAATCAGCCCCAGCATTTT	CASSEEGSSNQPQHF
TRBV4-1	TRBJ2-7	.	.	TGCGCCAGCAGCCAAGATGGACAGCCCTCTCGGGAGCAGTACTTC	CASSQDGQPSREQYF
TRBV5-1	TRBJ2-2	.	.	TGCGCCAGCAGCTTGGAGAGAAACACCGGGGAGCTGTTTTTT	CASSLERNTGELFF
TRBV6-1	TRBJ2-1	few	.	TGTGCCAGCAGGAGATTCCTCTCCTCCTACAATGAGCAGTTCTTC	CASRRFLSSYNEQFF
TRBV9	TRBJ2-3	many	.	TGTGCCAGCAGCGTAGGGGGTTGGGGGCTAGCTCACAGCACAGATACGCAGTATTTT	CASSVGGWGLAHSTDTQYF
TRBV7-2	TRBJ2-3	.	.	TGTGCCAGCAGCTTAGTTTATGCAGGGGTAGATACGCAGTATTTT	CASSLVYAGVDTQYF
TRBV28	TRBJ1-3	.	TRBD1	TGTGCCAGCAGGACAGGGAGCTCTGGAAACACCATATATTTT	CASRTGSSGNTIYF
TRBV27	TRBJ2-2	few	.	TGTGCCAGCAAAGTTTGGGGTTCGAACACCGGGGAGCTGTTTTTT	CASKVWGSNTGELFF
TRBV28	TRBJ1-1	.	.	TGTGCCAGCAGTTTATCGCTGAGACAGTCTGTTGAAGCTTTCTTT	CASSLSLRQSVEAFF
TRBV25-1	TRBJ2-7	.	.	TGTGCCAGCAGTGAATATGCGGGGTTTACCTACGAGCAGTACTTC	CASSEYAGFTYEQYF
TRBV6-6	TRBJ2-7	.	TRBD1	TGTGCCAGCAGTTACTCCCGGACAGGTTACTACGAGCAGTACTTC	CASSYSRTGYYEQYF
TRBV5-4	TRBJ2-5	.	.	TGTGCCAGCAGACGGGACTCCAACCAAGAGACCCAGTACTTC	CASRRDSNQETQYF
TRBV28	TRBJ2-1	.	TRBD2	TGTGCCAGCAGTGGCCCGGGACTAGCTGACGGTGAGCAGTTCTTC	CASSGPGLADGEQFF
TRBV5-6	TRBJ2-5	many	TRBD1	TGTGCCAGCAGCCCGCCCGGGACAGCAGGAGAGACCCAGTACTTC	CASSPPGTAGETQYF
TRBV4-1	TRBJ2-7	.	.	TGCGCCAGCAGCCAAGATGCGCTTCGACGACCTTCTTTGCAGTACTTC	CASSQDALRRPSLQYF
TRBV14	TRBJ2-2	.	.	TGTGCCAGCAGCCAACGGGGGACAATGAACACCGGGGAGCTGTTTTTT	CASSQRGTMNTGELFF
TRBV30	TRBJ2-1	.	.	TGTGCCTCCCAAGGTCCCGCGGGGGAGCAGTTCTTC	CASQGPAGEQFF
TRBV5-6	TRBJ2-3	.	.	TGTGCCAGCAGCTACGACAGTCGCACAGATACGCAGTATTTT	CASSYDSRTDTQYF
TRBV7-2	TRBJ2-3	.	.	TGTGCCAGCAGCTACGACAGCACAGATACGCAGTATTTT	CASSYDSTDTQYF
TRBV7-9	TRBJ2-7	.	TRBD1	TGTGCCAGCAGCCAGGACAGGGGGGTCTACGAGCAGTACTTC	CASSQDRGVYEQYF
TRBV7-3	TRBJ2-7	.	.	TGTGCCAGCAGCTTATCCAGGGACCACGAGCAGTACTTC	CASSLSRDHEQYF
TRBV14	TRBJ2-7	few	.	TGTGCCAGCAGCCGGCTGGGATGGGACGCCTACGAGCAGTACTTC	CASSRLGWDAYEQYF
TRBV11-1	TRBJ2-5	many	.	TGTGCCAGCAGCTTATACCTCGCCGGGGGAGAGACCCAGTACTTC	CASSLYLAGGETQYF
TRBV2	TRBJ1-5	.	.	TGTGCCAGCAGTGACGGACATTTAAATCAGCCCCAGCATTTT	CASSDGHLNQPQHF
TRBV6-4	TRBJ2-1	.	TRBD2	TGTGCCAGCAGTGACTCGGGGACTACGAATGAGCAGTTCTTC	CASSDSGTTNEQFF
TRBV2	TRBJ2-2	few	.	TGTGCCAGCAATAAGGGGGATGGCGGGGAGCTGTTTTTT	CASNKGDGGELFF
TRBV7-9	TRBJ2-5	many	TRBD1	TGTGCCAGCAGCTTAGCCCCCCTAAGGGGGCTGGAGACCCAGTACTTC	CASSLAPLRGLETQYF
TRBV7-9	TRBJ2-7	.	.	TGTGCCAGCAGCCCCAGGGCTAACAGCTACGAGCAGTACTTC	CASSPRANSYEQYF